The 8 T cell receptor beta chains reported below all come from one sample, sequenced in a study of technical replicates of blood from a few donors. Assay: immunoSEQ multiplex PCR; the TCRdb copy retains only in-frame clones and omits some. Found here are tens of thousands of clones, 95% to 98% of them singletons; the top ten hold 0.18%. Sequenced: T cells isolated from PBMCs. These receptors all stem from a human donor in good health.

This clone was counted once. The J gene is TRBJ2-3, the V gene TRBV7-9; TRBD1 might be the D (6 bases). CDR1 and CDR2 (germline): SEHNR, FQNEAQ (reference sequence). The CDR3 is 15 amino acids. V lost 7 bases and J lost 2, with 16 bases in between. CDR3 nucleotide sequence: TGTGCCAGCAACGAAGGACAGCGGCTCACAGATACGCAGTATTTT. It encodes CASNEGQRLTDTQYF.

This chain joins TRBV5-1 and TRBJ1-4; the D gene is possibly TRBD1 (5 bases). Germline assignment: CDR1 SGHRS and CDR2 YFSETQ. V dropped 4 bases and J dropped 4 bases, with 14 bases sitting between them. The CDR3 runs 15 residues. The CDR3, as DNA: TGCGCCAGCAGCGACCTCACAGGCCTTAATGAAAAACTGTTTTTT. It translates to CASSDLTGLNEKLFF.

V is TRBV30 and J is TRBJ2-5, with D perhaps TRBD2 (6 bases). This CDR3 has 10 amino acids. Germline CDR1 GTSNPN, CDR2 SVGIG (reference sequence). CDR3 bases: TGTGGGGGAGGACAAGAGACCCAGTACTTC. This translates into CGGGQETQYF.

This rearrangement joins TRBV28 to TRBJ1-1, with 8 bases that match TRBD1. In germline, CDR1 is MDHEN, CDR2 SYDVKM. This CDR3 comprises 11 residues. V was pared by 3 bases and J by 11 bases, with 2 bases of the junction left unmatched. Here the CDR3 DNA reads TGTGCCAGCAGTTTGGACAGGGCTGCTTTCTTT. Translated, it gives CASSLDRAAFF.

This clone occurred once. V is TRBV11-2 and J is TRBJ1-4; D is perhaps TRBD1 (6 bases). The V end was cut by 5 bases, the J end by 7 bases, with 17 bases between. The CDR3 has 15 amino acids. Germline-derived CDR1 and CDR2 are SGHAT and FQNNGV. CDR3 DNA sequence: TGTGCCAGCAGCCGTATACAGGGAAGAGGTGAAAAACTGTTTTTT. This translates into CASSRIQGRGEKLFF. Full variable domain (rest looked up from reference TRBV11-2 and TRBJ1-4): EAGVAQSPRYKIIEKRQSVAFWCNPISGHATLYWYQQILGQGPKLLIQFQNNGVVDDSQLPKDRFSAERLKGVDSTLKIQPAKLEDSAVYLCASSRIQGRGEKLFFGSGTQLSVL.

J is TRBJ2-1 and V is TRBV13; 9 bases are a match to TRBD2. The CDR3 runs 15 residues. V was clipped by 3 bases and J by 3 bases; unmatched bases: 3. The V gene's germline CDR1 is PRHDT and CDR2 FYEKMQ (reference sequence). CDR3 sequence (DNA): TGTGCCAGCAGCTTGGGGCGGGGGGGCTACAATGAGCAGTTCTTC. As protein: CASSLGRGGYNEQFF.

The V gene is TRBV6-1, the J gene TRBJ2-7; D may be TRBD1 (6 bases). CDR3 length equals 15 residues. Germline V gene sequence: CDR1 MNHNS, CDR2 SASEGT. V lost 2 bases and J lost 3, with 14 bases in between. CDR3 in DNA: TGTGCCAGCAGTGAACGAACAGGGCTCAACTACGAGCAGTACTTC. Translated: CASSERTGLNYEQYF.

V and J are TRBV10-2 and TRBJ1-1, with 7 bases lining up with TRBD1. In germline, CDR1 is WSHSY, CDR2 SAAADI. The junction had 11 bases not matched to a gene; V was cut back by 6 bases and J by 7 bases. The CDR3 loop spans 14 amino acids. Here the CDR3 reads CASSRNAQGGEAFF. The CDR3 nucleotides are TGCGCCAGCAGCCGGAATGCTCAGGGGGGTGAAGCTTTCTTT.